These 11 T cell receptor beta chains were sequenced from one sample in a study of a mutant IDH1 vaccine in newly diagnosed glioma. Data came from immunoSEQ multiplex PCR; TCRdb stores just in-frame clones and leaves some out. The table lists over 50,000 clones, about 80% of them singletons. The sample's time point: week 5, during vaccination. Every vaccination contained 300 ug of the mutant IDH1 20-mer peptide and was paired with topical imiquimod. No antigens are known for them. Sequenced material: PBMCs, taken from a glioma patient whose treatment included an IDH1 peptide vaccine. Receptors were obtained from a man aged 25 to 40 with glioma.

The CDR3 protein is CASSIDSVRGHGYTF. In nucleotides, the CDR3 is TGTGCCAGTAGTATAGACTCCGTTAGGGGGCATGGCTACACCTTC. The chain carries TRBV19 and TRBJ1-2; 7 nucleotides align to TRBD1. Germline trimming cut 0 bases from V and 6 bases from J; bases unmatched to any gene: 7. This CDR3 contains 15 residues. CDR1 is LNHDA, CDR2 SQIVND, per germline (reference sequence).

The CDR3: CSASLSQGRYF. The DNA for the CDR3 is TGCAGTGCTAGCTTATCGCAGGGACGGTACTTC. J is TRBJ2-7 and V is TRBV20-1, with D possibly called TRBD1 or TRBD2 (5 bases each). The CDR3 spans 11 residues. Trimming cost V 3 bases and J 12 bases, with 15 bases left between them. Germline CDR1 reads DFQATT; CDR2 reads SNEGSKA (reference sequence).

This clone was found a few times. As DNA, the CDR3 is TGCGCCAGCAGTCGAGGGGGACAGAATGAAAAACTGTTTTTT. Residues: CASSRGGQNEKLFF. V and J are TRBV5-1 and TRBJ1-4, with 7 bases matching TRBD1. CDR3 length equals 14 residues. Unmatched junction bases numbered 6, after V lost 5 bases and J lost 5 bases. Germline lookup yields CDR1 SGHRS and CDR2 YFSETQ.

The V and J genes are TRBV19 and TRBJ2-2; no firm D call. The CDR3 has 17 amino acids. Trimming removed 2 bases at V and 0 bases at J, with 13 bases between. Germline V gene sequence: CDR1 LNHDA, CDR2 SQIVND (reference sequence). The CDR3 spells CASSIPFPNANTGELFF. The CDR3 DNA reads TGTGCCAGTAGTATACCCTTCCCCAACGCGAACACCGGGGAGCTGTTTTTT.

The V and J genes are TRBV5-4 and TRBJ2-5; 8 nucleotides agree with TRBD2. J gave up 2 bases and V 2 bases, and 11 bases lay outside the gene matches. Germline values: CDR1 SGHNT, CDR2 YYREEE (reference sequence). The CDR3 length is 17 residues. This chain's CDR3 is CASSLGGGHRMQETQYF. DNA of the CDR3: TGTGCCAGCAGCTTAGGCGGGGGGCATCGGATGCAAGAGACCCAGTACTTC. The whole variable domain, remainder taken from reference TRBV5-4 and TRBJ2-5, is ETGVTQSPTHLIKTRGQQVTLRCSSQSGHNTVSWYQQALGQGPQFIFQYYREEENGRGNFPPRFSGLQFPNYSSELNVNALELDDSALYLCASSLGGGHRMQETQYFGPGTRLLVL.

CDR3 sequence (DNA): TGTGCCAGCTCACCACCGGTCCTCGGGGAGACCCAGTACTTC. Its translation: CASSPPVLGETQYF. V is TRBV18 and J is TRBJ2-5; D remains unclear. Germline values: CDR1 KGHSH, CDR2 LQKENI. The CDR3 spans 14 residues. V was pared by 0 bases and J by 5 bases, with 10 bases between.

The rearrangement joins TRBV18 to TRBJ2-7; 10 bases map to TRBD1. The J segment lost 2 bases and the V segment lost 6 bases, leaving 7 bases of the junction unmatched. Germline values: CDR1 KGHSH, CDR2 LQKENI. The CDR3 length is 15 residues. In DNA form, the CDR3 reads TGTGCCAGCTCCCCCCGGACAGGGGGACCCTACGAGCAGTACTTC. This encodes CASSPRTGGPYEQYF.

CDR3 nucleotides: TGTGCCAGCAGCGTAGCCGGGACTAGCGGGGGGATGAGCTACAATGAGCAGTTCTTC. Its translation: CASSVAGTSGGMSYNEQFF. The chain recombines TRBV9 with TRBJ2-1; 15 nucleotides agree with TRBD2. This CDR3 contains 19 residues. The germline gives CDR1 SGDLS, CDR2 YYNGEE. V trimming: 0 bases; J trimming: 3 bases; junction bases outside the gene matches: 7.

The chain combines TRBV6-5 with TRBJ2-7, with D hard to call. This CDR3 is 13 amino acids long. Germline loops: CDR1 MNHEY, CDR2 SVGAGI. V lost 4 bases and J lost 1, with 8 bases in between. The CDR3 loop is CASSLALSYEQYF. CDR3 in DNA: TGTGCCAGCAGTTTGGCCTTATCCTACGAGCAGTACTTC.

The chain has TRBV7-6 and TRBJ2-5, with 14 bases fitting TRBD2. The CDR3 extends over 18 amino acids. Germline trimming cut 4 bases from V and 0 bases from J; bases unmatched to any gene: 7. Germline V gene sequence: CDR1 SGHVS, CDR2 FNYEAQ. The CDR3, as DNA: TGTGCCAGCAGCTCCCAGGGACTAGCGGGGGTAAACCAAGAGACCCAGTACTTC. It translates to CASSSQGLAGVNQETQYF.

The genes are TRBV4-1 and TRBJ1-2, with TRBD1 matching 7 bases. With 3 bases clipped from V and 7 bases from J, the junction kept 5 bases outside the gene matches. Germline CDR1 reads MGHRA; CDR2 reads YSYEKL. The length of the CDR3 is 13 residues. Here the CDR3 reads CASSHPGGVGYTF. DNA of the CDR3: TGCGCCAGCAGCCACCCAGGGGGGGTTGGCTACACCTTC.